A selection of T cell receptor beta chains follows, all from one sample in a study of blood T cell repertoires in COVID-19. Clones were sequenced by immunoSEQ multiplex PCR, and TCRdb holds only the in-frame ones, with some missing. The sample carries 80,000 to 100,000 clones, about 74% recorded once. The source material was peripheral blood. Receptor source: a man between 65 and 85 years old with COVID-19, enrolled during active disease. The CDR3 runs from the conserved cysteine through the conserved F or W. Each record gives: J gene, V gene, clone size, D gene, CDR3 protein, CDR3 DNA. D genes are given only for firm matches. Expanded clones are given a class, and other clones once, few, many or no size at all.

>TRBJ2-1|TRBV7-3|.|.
CASSSQRSNEQFF
TGTGCCAGCAGCTCTCAGCGGAGCAATGAGCAGTTCTTC
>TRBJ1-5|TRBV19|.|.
CASSFPRQPQHF
TGTGCCAGTAGTTTCCCGAGACAGCCCCAGCATTTT
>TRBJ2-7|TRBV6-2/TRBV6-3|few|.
CASSYWREGEQYF
TGTGCCAGCAGTTACTGGCGGGAAGGCGAGCAGTACTTC
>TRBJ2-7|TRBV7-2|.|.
CASSLVARTYEQYF
TGTGCCAGCAGCTTAGTGGCCCGCACCTACGAGCAGTACTTC
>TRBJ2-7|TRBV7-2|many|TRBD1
CASNYNLDRESYEQYF
TGTGCCAGCAACTATAACCTCGACAGGGAATCCTACGAGCAGTACTTC
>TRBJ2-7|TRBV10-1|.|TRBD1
CASSPPFGQGHYEQYF
TGCGCCAGCAGCCCTCCCTTCGGACAGGGCCACTACGAGCAGTACTTC
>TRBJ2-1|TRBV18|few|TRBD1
CASSPLSGTGDNEQFF
TGTGCCAGCTCACCACTGTCCGGGACAGGGGACAATGAGCAGTTCTTC
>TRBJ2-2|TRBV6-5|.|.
CASSSGLNTGELFF
TGTGCCAGCAGTTCGGGACTCAACACCGGGGAGCTGTTTTTT
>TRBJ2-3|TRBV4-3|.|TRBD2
CASSQVSRLAEGDSDTQYF
TGCGCCAGCAGCCAAGTCTCTCGACTAGCGGAGGGTGATTCGGATACGCAGTATTTT
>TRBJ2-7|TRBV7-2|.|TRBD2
CASSLSSGSTHEQYF
TGTGCCAGCAGCTTATCTAGCGGGAGCACCCACGAGCAGTACTTC
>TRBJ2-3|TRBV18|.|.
CASSPNSRTDTQYF
TGTGCCAGCTCACCCAATTCTAGGACAGATACGCAGTATTTT
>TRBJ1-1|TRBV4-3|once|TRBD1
CASSHDRVGSMNTEAFF
TGCGCCAGCAGTCACGACAGGGTTGGGAGTATGAACACTGAAGCTTTCTTT
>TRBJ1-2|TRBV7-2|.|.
CASSIMGEIVGYTF
TGTGCCAGCAGCATCATGGGCGAGATTGTCGGCTACACCTTC
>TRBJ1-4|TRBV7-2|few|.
CASSSRGGAELFF
TGTGCCAGCAGCTCCCGGGGGGGGGCGGAACTGTTTTTT
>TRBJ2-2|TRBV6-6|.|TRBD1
CASSYGTGYTGELFF
TGTGCCAGCAGTTACGGGACAGGGTACACCGGGGAGCTGTTTTTT
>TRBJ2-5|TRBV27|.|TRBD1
CASSKGQGVVETQYF
TGTGCCAGCAGTAAGGGACAGGGGGTGGTGGAGACCCAGTACTTC
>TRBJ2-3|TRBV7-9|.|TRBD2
CASSLALAGASTDTQYF
TGTGCCAGCAGCTTAGCGCTAGCGGGGGCTAGCACAGATACGCAGTATTTT
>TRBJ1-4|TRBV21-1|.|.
CASSKDRGLLLGSTNEKLFF
TGTGCCAGCAGCAAAGATAGGGGACTACTCCTGGGGTCAACTAATGAAAAACTGTTTTTT
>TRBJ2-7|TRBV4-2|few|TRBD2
CASSQWYWIGLAGSLYEQYF
TGTGCCAGCAGCCAATGGTACTGGATCGGACTAGCGGGTTCCCTCTACGAGCAGTACTTC
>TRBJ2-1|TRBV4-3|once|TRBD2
CASSHEGGRAISYNEQFF
TGCGCCAGCAGCCACGAGGGCGGGAGGGCGATTTCCTACAATGAGCAGTTCTTC
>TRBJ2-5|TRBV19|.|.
CASCAAGTESAQYF
TGTGCCAGTTGTGCGGCCGGCACTGAGAGTGCCCAGTACTTC
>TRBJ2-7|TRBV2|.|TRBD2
CASSTTHAGLAGKNSYEQYF
TGTGCCAGCAGCACCACGCACGCGGGACTAGCGGGAAAGAACTCCTACGAGCAGTACTTC
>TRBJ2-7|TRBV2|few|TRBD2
CASSLTSGSGYEQYF
TGTGCCAGCAGTCTCACTAGCGGGAGTGGCTACGAGCAGTACTTC
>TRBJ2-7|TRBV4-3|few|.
CASSQESRSYEQYF
TGCGCCAGCAGCCAAGAGTCCAGATCCTACGAGCAGTACTTC
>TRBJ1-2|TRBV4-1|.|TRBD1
CASSLGGQGAYGYTF
TGCGCCAGCAGCCTCGGGGGACAGGGGGCGTATGGCTACACCTTC
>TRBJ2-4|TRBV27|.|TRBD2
CASSRLADIKNIQYF
TGTGCCAGCAGCCGACTAGCGGACATCAAAAACATTCAGTACTTC
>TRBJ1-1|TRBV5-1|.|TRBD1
CASSLVRGRENTEAFF
TGCGCCAGCAGCTTGGTGAGGGGGCGAGAAAACACTGAAGCTTTCTTT
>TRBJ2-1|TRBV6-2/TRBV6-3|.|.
CASSMDSYNEQFF
TGTGCCAGCAGTATGGACAGTTACAATGAGCAGTTCTTC
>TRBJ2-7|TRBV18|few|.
CASSPYPYEQYF
TGTGCCAGCTCACCATATCCCTACGAGCAGTACTTC